The 7 T cell receptor beta chains reported below all come from one sample, sequenced in a study of cytotoxic CD8 clonotypes in ibrutinib-treated CLL. Some clones are missing from TCRdb's copy, which holds only in-frame ones; the method was immunoSEQ multiplex PCR. The sample holds approximately 150,000 clones, 60% to 85% seen once. Specimen: PBMCs, collected after 12 months of ibrutinib treatment. The receptor source for this set is a human donor with chronic lymphocytic leukemia.

The chain employs TRBV7-3 and TRBJ2-1; TRBD2 agrees at 9 bases. CDR3 length equals 17 residues. The germline CDR1 and CDR2 sequences are SGHTA and FQGTGA. Trimming removed 5 bases from V and 2 bases from J; junction bases left unmatched: 10. CDR3 sequence: CASSPGGLAGTYNEQFF. In DNA, the CDR3 is TGTGCCAGCAGCCCCGGAGGTCTAGCGGGGACCTACAATGAGCAGTTCTTC.

The rearrangement uses TRBV19 and TRBJ2-1; a possible D gene is TRBD1 (6 bases). CDR3 length: 13 amino acids. CDR1 is LNHDA, CDR2 SQIVND, per germline (reference sequence). The V end was cut by 6 bases, the J end by 4 bases, with 10 bases between. This CDR3 is CASSWTDYNEQFF. DNA of the CDR3: TGTGCCAGTAGCTGGACAGATTACAATGAGCAGTTCTTC.

The chain combines TRBV5-1 with TRBJ2-7; 10 positions match TRBD1. The CDR3 runs 14 residues. Germline trimming cut 6 bases from V and 5 bases from J; bases unmatched to any gene: 8. Germline V CDR1 and CDR2: SGHRS, YFSETQ. CDR3 in amino acids: CASTPGTGAHEQYF. CDR3 DNA: TGCGCCAGCACCCCCGGGACAGGGGCACACGAGCAGTACTTC.

This rearrangement joins TRBV29-1 to TRBJ2-3; D may be TRBD1 (6 bases). CDR1 and CDR2 (germline): SQVTM, ANQGSEA. V lost 0 bases and J 4 bases, leaving 14 bases between the germline ends. The CDR3 covers 15 residues. The CDR3 DNA reads as TGCAGCGTTGAAGATTGGAACAGGGCATCAGATACGCAGTATTTT. Translated, it gives CSVEDWNRASDTQYF.

The V gene is TRBV5-1, the J gene TRBJ1-2; a possible D gene is TRBD1 (5 bases). Between the trimmed V and J ends, which lost 4 bases and 5 bases, there was a span of 21 bases. In germline, CDR1 is SGHRS, CDR2 YFSETQ. The CDR3 consists of 16 residues. In DNA, the CDR3 is TGCGCCAGCAGCCCTCTAGATGGCAGGGCCAAATATGGCTACACCTTC. It codes for CASSPLDGRAKYGYTF.

The gene calls are TRBV11-3 and TRBJ2-7, with TRBD1 matching 8 bases. The germline V gene has CDR1 SGHNT and CDR2 YENEEA. The CDR3 is made up of 14 amino acids. The V and J ends lost 6 bases and 4 bases, in that order; junction bases with no gene match: 8. DNA of the CDR3: TGTGCCAGCAGACAGACAGGGGTTGGTTACGAGCAGTACTTC. This encodes CASRQTGVGYEQYF.

The chain carries TRBV10-3 and TRBJ2-7; 12 nucleotides line up with TRBD2. The CDR3 totals 17 residues. Losses at the gene ends were 3 bases for V and 0 bases for J; bases not matched to a gene: 6. The germline CDR1 and CDR2 sequences are ENHRY and SYGVKD. The CDR3 here is CAISDPSGRVRSYEQYF. CDR3 DNA sequence: TGTGCCATCAGTGATCCTAGCGGGAGGGTACGCTCCTACGAGCAGTACTTC.